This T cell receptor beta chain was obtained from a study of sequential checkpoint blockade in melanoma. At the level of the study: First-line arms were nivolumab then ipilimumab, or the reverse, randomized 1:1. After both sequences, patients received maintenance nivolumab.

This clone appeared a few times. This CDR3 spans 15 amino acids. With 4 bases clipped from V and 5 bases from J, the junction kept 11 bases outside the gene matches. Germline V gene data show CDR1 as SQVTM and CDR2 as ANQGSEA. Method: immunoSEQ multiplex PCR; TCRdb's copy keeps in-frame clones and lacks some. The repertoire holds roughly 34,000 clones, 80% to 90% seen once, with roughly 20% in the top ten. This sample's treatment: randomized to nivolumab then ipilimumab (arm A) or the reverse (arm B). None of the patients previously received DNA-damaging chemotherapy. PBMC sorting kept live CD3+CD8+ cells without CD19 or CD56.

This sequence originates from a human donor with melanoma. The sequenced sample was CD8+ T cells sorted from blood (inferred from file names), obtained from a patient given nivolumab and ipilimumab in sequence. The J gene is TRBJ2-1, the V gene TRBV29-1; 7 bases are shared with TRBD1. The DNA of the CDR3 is TGCAGCGTTGTTGCCCGGGACAGAGCGAACAATGAGCAGTTCTTC. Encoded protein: CSVVARDRANNEQFF.